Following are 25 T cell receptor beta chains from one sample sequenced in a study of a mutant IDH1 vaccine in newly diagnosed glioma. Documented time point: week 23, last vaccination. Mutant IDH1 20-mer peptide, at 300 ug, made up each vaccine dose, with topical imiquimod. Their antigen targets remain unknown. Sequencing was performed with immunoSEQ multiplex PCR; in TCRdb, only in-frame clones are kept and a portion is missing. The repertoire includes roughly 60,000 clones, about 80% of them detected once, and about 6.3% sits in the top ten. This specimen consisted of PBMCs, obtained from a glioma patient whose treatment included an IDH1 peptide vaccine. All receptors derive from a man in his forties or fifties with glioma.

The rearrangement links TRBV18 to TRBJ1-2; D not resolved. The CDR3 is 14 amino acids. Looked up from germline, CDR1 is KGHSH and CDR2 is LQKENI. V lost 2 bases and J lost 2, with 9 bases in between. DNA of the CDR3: TGTGCCAGCTCACCAATTGACGGCAACTATGGCTACACCTTC. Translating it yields CASSPIDGNYGYTF.

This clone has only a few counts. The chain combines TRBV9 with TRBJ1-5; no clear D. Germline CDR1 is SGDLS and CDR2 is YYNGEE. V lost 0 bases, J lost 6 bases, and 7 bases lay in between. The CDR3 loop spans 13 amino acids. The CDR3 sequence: CASSVDGSQPQHF. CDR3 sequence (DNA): TGTGCCAGCAGCGTAGATGGGAGTCAGCCCCAGCATTTT.

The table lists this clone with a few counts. CDR3 region: CASSLGRDRVEKLFF. CDR3 sequence (DNA): TGCGCCAGCAGCTTGGGCCGGGACAGGGTTGAAAAACTGTTTTTT. V gene TRBV5-1 combines with J gene TRBJ1-4; 9 positions match TRBD1. The CDR3 sequence is 15 residues long. The germline V gene has CDR1 SGHRS and CDR2 YFSETQ. Losses at the gene ends were 0 bases for V and 7 bases for J; bases not matched to a gene: 4.

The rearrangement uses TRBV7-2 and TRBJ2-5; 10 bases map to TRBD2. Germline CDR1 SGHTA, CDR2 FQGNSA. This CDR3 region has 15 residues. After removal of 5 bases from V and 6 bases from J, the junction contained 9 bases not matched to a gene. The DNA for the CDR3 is TGTGCCAGCAGCCAGTCTTCTAGCGGGGGAAAGACCCAGTACTTC. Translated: CASSQSSSGGKTQYF. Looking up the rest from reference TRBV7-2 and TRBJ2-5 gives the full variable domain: GAGVSQSPSNKVTEKGKDVELRCDPISGHTALYWYRQSLGQGLEFLIYFQGNSAPDKSGLPSDRFSAERTGGSVSTLTIQRTQQEDSAVYLCASSQSSSGGKTQYFGPGTRLLVL.

The CDR3 nucleotides are TGTGCCAGCAGTTCAATCTCCTACGAGCAGTACTTC. This translates into CASSSISYEQYF. The rearrangement links TRBV2 to TRBJ2-7, with D unclear. This CDR3 has 12 residues. Germline CDR1 and CDR2: SNHLY and FYNNEI. V was pared by 5 bases and J by 0 bases, with 5 bases between.

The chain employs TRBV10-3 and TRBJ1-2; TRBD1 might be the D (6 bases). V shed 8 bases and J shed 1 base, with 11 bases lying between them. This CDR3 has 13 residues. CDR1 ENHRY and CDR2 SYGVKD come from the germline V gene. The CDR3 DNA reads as TGTGCCATCCTGGACAGTTATAACTATGGCTACACCTTC. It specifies CAILDSYNYGYTF.

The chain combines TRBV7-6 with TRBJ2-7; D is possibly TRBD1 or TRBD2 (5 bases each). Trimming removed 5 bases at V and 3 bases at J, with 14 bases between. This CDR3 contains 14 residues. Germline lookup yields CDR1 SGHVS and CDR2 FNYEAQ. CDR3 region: CASSPREGFYEQYF. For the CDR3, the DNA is TGTGCCAGCAGCCCCCGTGAGGGGTTCTACGAGCAGTACTTC. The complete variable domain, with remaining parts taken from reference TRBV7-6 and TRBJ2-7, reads GAGVSQSPRYKVTKRGQDVALRCDPISGHVSLYWYRQALGQGPEFLTYFNYEAQQDKSGLPNDRFSAERPEGSISTLTIQRTEQRDSAMYRCASSPREGFYEQYFGPGTRLTVT.

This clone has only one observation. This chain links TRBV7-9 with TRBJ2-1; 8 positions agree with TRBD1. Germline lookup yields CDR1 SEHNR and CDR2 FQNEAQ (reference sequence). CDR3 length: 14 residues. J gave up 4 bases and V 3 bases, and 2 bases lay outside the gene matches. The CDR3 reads CASSLTGEYNEQFF. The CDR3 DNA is TGTGCCAGCAGCTTGACAGGGGAATACAATGAGCAGTTCTTC.

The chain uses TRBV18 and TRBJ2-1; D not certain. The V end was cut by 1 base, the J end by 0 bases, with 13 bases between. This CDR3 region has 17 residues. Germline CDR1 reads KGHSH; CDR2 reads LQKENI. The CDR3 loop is CASSPLPPPSSYNEQFF. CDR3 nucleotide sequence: TGTGCCAGCTCACCACTTCCGCCACCGAGCTCCTACAATGAGCAGTTCTTC.

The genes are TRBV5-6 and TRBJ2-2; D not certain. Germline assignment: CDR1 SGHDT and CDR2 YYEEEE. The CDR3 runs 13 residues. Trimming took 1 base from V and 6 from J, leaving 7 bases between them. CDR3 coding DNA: TGTGCCAGCAGCTTGCGTCCCTCCGGGGAGCTGTTTTTT. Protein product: CASSLRPSGELFF.

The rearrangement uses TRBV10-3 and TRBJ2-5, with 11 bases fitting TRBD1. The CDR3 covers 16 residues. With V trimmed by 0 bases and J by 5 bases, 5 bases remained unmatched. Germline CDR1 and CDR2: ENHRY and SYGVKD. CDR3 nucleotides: TGTGCCATCAGTGAGTCCGGGACAGGGGGGCGCGAGACCCAGTACTTC. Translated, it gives CAISESGTGGRETQYF.

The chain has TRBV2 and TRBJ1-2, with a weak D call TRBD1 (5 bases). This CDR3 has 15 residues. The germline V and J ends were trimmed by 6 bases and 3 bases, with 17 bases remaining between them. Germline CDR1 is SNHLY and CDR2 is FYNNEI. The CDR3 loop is CASSDPGPPDYGYTF. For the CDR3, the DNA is TGTGCCAGCAGCGACCCGGGACCTCCCGACTATGGCTACACCTTC.

The CDR3 DNA reads as TGTGCCAGCAGTTACTCCGGGACCGTGGGGTATGGCTACACCTTC. This encodes CASSYSGTVGYGYTF. The gene calls are TRBV6-5 and TRBJ1-2, with D possibly being TRBD1 (5 bases). V was trimmed by 0 bases and J by 5 bases, leaving 13 bases between them. Germline CDR1 is MNHEY and CDR2 is SVGAGI. The CDR3 covers 15 residues.

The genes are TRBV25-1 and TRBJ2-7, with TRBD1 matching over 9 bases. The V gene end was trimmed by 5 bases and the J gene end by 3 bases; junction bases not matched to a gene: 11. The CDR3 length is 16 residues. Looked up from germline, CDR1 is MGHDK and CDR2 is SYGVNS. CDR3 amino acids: CASSTHGGTGYYEQYF. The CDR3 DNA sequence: TGTGCCAGCAGTACCCACGGCGGGACAGGGTACTACGAGCAGTACTTC.

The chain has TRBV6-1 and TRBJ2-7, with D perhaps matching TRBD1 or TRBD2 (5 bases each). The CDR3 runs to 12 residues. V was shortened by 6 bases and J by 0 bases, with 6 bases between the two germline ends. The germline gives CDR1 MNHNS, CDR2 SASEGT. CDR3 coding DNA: TGTGCCAGCAGGGGGGACTCCTACGAGCAGTACTTC. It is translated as CASRGDSYEQYF.

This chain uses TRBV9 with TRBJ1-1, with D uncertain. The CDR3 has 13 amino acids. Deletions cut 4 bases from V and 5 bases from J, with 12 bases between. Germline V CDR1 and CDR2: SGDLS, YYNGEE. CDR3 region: CASSPTSGTEAFF. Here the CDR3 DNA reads TGTGCCAGCAGCCCGACCTCGGGGACTGAAGCTTTCTTT. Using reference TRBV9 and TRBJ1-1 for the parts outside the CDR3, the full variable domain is DSGVTQTPKHLITATGQRVTLRCSPRSGDLSVYWYQQSLDQGLQFLIQYYNGEERAKGNILERFSAQQFPDLHSELNLSSLELGDSALYFCASSPTSGTEAFFGQGTRLTVV.

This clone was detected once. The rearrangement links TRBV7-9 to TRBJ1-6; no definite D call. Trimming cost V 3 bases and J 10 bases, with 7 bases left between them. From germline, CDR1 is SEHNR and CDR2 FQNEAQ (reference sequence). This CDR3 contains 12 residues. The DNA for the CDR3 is TGTGCCAGCAGCTTTGAGCAGTCACCCCTCCACTTT. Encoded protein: CASSFEQSPLHF.

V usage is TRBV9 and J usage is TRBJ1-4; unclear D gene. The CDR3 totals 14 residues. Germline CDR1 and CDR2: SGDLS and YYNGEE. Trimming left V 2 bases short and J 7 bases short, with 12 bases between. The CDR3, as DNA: TGTGCCAGCAGCGTGAGCGGGGTGGGTGAAAAACTGTTTTTT. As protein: CASSVSGVGEKLFF.

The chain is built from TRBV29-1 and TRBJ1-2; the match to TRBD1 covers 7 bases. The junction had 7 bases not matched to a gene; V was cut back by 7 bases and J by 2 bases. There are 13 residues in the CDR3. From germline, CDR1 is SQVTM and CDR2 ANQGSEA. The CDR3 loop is CSASTGQNYGYTF. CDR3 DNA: TGCAGCGCCTCGACAGGGCAAAACTATGGCTACACCTTC.

CDR3 sequence (DNA): TGTGCCAGCAGTGAAGCCAGCCCTGTCGACACCATATATTTT. Protein product: CASSEASPVDTIYF. V gene TRBV6-1 combines with J gene TRBJ1-3, with D unclear. CDR1 is MNHNS, CDR2 SASEGT, per germline. Trimming took off 0 bases at V and 8 bases at J, with 11 bases between the two ends. The CDR3 has 14 residues.

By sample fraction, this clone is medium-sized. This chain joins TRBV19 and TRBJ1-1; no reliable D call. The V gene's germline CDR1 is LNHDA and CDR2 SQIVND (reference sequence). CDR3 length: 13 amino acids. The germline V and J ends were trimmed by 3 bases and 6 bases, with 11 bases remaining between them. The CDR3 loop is CASSMGKFAEAFF. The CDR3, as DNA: TGTGCCAGTAGTATGGGCAAGTTCGCTGAAGCTTTCTTT.

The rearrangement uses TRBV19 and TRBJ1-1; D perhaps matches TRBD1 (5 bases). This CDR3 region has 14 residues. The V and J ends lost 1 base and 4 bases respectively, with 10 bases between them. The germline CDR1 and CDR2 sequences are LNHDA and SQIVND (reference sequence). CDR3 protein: CASSIGGEITEAFF. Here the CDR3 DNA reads TGTGCCAGTAGTATAGGGGGGGAGATCACTGAAGCTTTCTTT. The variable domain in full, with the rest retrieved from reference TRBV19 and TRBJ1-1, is DGGITQSPKYLFRKEGQNVTLSCEQNLNHDAMYWYRQDPGQGLRLIYYSQIVNDFQKGDIAEGYSVSREKKESFPLTVTSAQKNPTAFYLCASSIGGEITEAFFGQGTRLTVV.

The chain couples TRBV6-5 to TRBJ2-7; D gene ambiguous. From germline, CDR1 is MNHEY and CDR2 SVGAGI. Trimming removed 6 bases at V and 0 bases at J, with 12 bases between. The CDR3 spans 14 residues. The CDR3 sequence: CASRGVSNSYEQYF. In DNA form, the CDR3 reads TGTGCCAGCAGGGGCGTATCCAACTCCTACGAGCAGTACTTC.

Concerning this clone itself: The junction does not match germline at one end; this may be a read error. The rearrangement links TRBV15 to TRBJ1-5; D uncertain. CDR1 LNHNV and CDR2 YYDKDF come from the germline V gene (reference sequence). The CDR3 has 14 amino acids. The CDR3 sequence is CATSRDTANQPQHF. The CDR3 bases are TGTGCCACCAGCCGAGACACTGCCAATCAGCCCCAGCATTTT.

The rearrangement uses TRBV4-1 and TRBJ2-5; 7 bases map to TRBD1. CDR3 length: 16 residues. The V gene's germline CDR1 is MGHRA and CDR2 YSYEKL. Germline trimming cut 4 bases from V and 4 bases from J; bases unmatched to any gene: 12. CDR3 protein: CASSLLLDRERETQYF. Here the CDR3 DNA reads TGCGCCAGCAGCCTCTTGCTCGACAGGGAGAGAGAGACCCAGTACTTC.